This TCR beta chain was recorded in a study of T-cell memory formation after mild COVID-19. Note on this clonotype: The antigen remains unidentified.

Study-level points and caveats: CD4+ contracting clones were found mainly in CM and EM, and CD8+ ones in EMRA. A second wave of clones peaked on day 37, and their SARS-CoV-2 specificity went unconfirmed. Balance between CD4 and CD8 was seen in clones contracting day 15 to 85, and a CD4+ lean was seen in later expanders.

Germline-derived CDR1 and CDR2 are SGDLS and YYNGEE. CDR3 length: 18 residues. Trimming took 3 bases from V and 4 from J; bases not matched to a gene: 17. TCR alpha and TCR beta cDNA libraries carrying sample barcodes and UMIs came from 5'RACE with constant-segment primers. TCRdb re-called the 5' RACE reads through MiXCR, storing one row per CDR3 protein. The top ten clones hold around 8% of a sample with 450,000 or so distinct CDR3 sequences, 15% to 25% of them seen once. Sequencing input: PBMCs or a T cell subset sorted from them (not recorded which). The receptor's source is an adult woman who had mild COVID-19 (a few samples of this study predate the infection). Cell type and time point are not known. The chain joins TRBV9 to TRBJ2-5; 8 bases fit TRBD2. The CDR3 spells CASSAGKLAASKGETQYF. CDR3 in DNA: TGTGCCAGCAGCGCCGGGAAACTAGCGGCCTCGAAAGGAGAGACCCAGTACTTC.